These 27 T cell receptor beta chains share one sample of origin, sequenced in a study of T cells in Graves' hyperthyroidism and ophthalmopathy. RNA transcripts were the template for amplifying TCR beta CDR3 regions. Primed by the HTBI set, a first-round RT-PCR was run on the TCR CDR3. Via MiXCR, TCRdb re-called the multiplex PCR reads, giving one row per CDR3 protein. The sample yields about 720,000 distinct CDR3 sequences, roughly 20% seen once. The sequencing sample was made of blood. The receptor source for this set is a woman between 45 and 65 years old with Graves' hyperthyroidism that later progressed to Graves' ophthalmopathy.

This clonotype occurred a few times. The V and J genes are TRBV6-2 or TRBV6-3 and TRBJ2-1, with D possibly TRBD1 on 5 matching bases. In germline, CDR1 is MNHEY, CDR2 SVGEGT. The CDR3 consists of 19 residues. The V end lost 6 bases, the J end lost 9 bases, and 33 bases lay between the germline ends. Here the CDR3 DNA reads TGTGCCAGCAGCACGACCGCATCTCCCGTCTTGTCGGATACAGGTGAGCAGTTCTTC. Translated, it gives CASSTTASPVLSDTGEQFF.

The V gene is TRBV9, the J gene TRBJ1-5, with 7 bases fitting TRBD1. In germline, CDR1 is SGDLS, CDR2 YYNGEE. Trimming at V came to 2 bases and at J to 6 bases, leaving 5 bases not matched to a gene. The CDR3 has 14 amino acids. In DNA form, the CDR3 reads TGTGCCAGCAGCGTCGGGACAGAGGCTCAGCCCCAGCATTTT. Translating gives CASSVGTEAQPQHF.

This clonotype was observed a handful of times. This sequence joins TRBV10-3 and TRBJ1-4; D is perhaps TRBD1 (6 bases). V was shortened by 6 bases and J by 8 bases, with 13 bases between the two germline ends. Per germline, CDR1 ENHRY and CDR2 SYGVKD. This CDR3 region has 13 residues. CDR3 sequence: CAIRTGTSEKLFF. CDR3 nucleotides: TGTGCCATCAGAACCGGGACAAGCGAAAAACTGTTTTTT.

The chain is built from TRBV28 and TRBJ1-2; tentatively, D is TRBD1 (6 bases). Germline CDR1 reads MDHEN; CDR2 reads SYDVKM. The CDR3 covers 14 residues. V lost 3 bases and J lost 4, with 12 bases in between. In DNA form, the CDR3 reads TGTGCCAGCAGTTTTGGGGGGCTCGGCTATGGCTACACCTTC. Protein sequence: CASSFGGLGYGYTF.

This clonotype was seen many times. This CDR3 is CSVGGGGETQYF. In nucleotides, the CDR3 is TGCAGCGTCGGCGGCGGGGGGGAGACCCAGTACTTC. The rearrangement links TRBV29-1 to TRBJ2-5; 8 bases are a match to TRBD2. V was clipped by 6 bases and J by 5 bases; unmatched bases: 5. The CDR3 is 12 amino acids. Germline V CDR1 and CDR2: SQVTM, ANQGSEA. The whole variable domain, filled in from reference TRBV29-1 and TRBJ2-5, reads SAVISQKPSRDICQRGTSLTIQCQVDSQVTMMFWYRQQPGQSLTLIATANQGSEATYESGFVIDKFPISRPNLTFSTLTVSNMSPEDSSIYLCSVGGGGETQYFGPGTRLLVL.

This clonotype was detected many times. The rearrangement links TRBV6-1 to TRBJ1-2, with a possible D match to TRBD1 (5 bases). V dropped 6 bases and J dropped 0 bases, with 11 bases sitting between them. Looked up from germline, CDR1 is MNHNS and CDR2 is SASEGT. The CDR3 has 14 amino acids. The CDR3 loop reads CASSDPGPNYGYTF. In DNA form, the CDR3 reads TGTGCCAGCAGCGATCCGGGGCCTAACTATGGCTACACCTTC.

The chain carries TRBV15 and TRBJ2-4; 8 bases are a match to TRBD1. Germline V gene data show CDR1 as LNHNV and CDR2 as YYDKDF (reference sequence). This CDR3 contains 15 residues. Trimming cost V 2 bases and J 1 base; bases outside gene matches: 1. The CDR3 coding sequence is TGTGCCACCAGCAGACAGGGGGCGGCCAAAAACATTCAGTACTTC. Protein sequence: CATSRQGAAKNIQYF.

The chain uses TRBV6-2 or TRBV6-3 and TRBJ1-2, with 8 bases aligning to TRBD1. With 6 bases clipped from V and 8 bases from J, the junction kept 11 bases outside the gene matches. Germline V gene lookup returns CDR1 MNHEY and CDR2 SVGEGT. The CDR3 spans 14 residues. The CDR3 spells CASSSDRARSGYTF. The CDR3 region has the DNA TGTGCCAGCAGCTCGGACAGGGCGAGAAGCGGCTACACCTTC.

The CDR3: CASSYADSWENIQYF. The CDR3 DNA reads TGTGCCAGCAGTTACGCGGACAGTTGGGAAAACATTCAGTACTTC. The rearrangement uses TRBV6-5 and TRBJ2-4, with D possibly TRBD1 on 6 matching bases. Trimming removed 2 bases at V and 5 bases at J, with 13 bases between. From germline, CDR1 is MNHEY and CDR2 SVGAGI. The CDR3 has 15 amino acids.

This clonotype was recorded a few times. The chain carries TRBV5-4 and TRBJ2-2; TRBD1 matches at 8 bases. The CDR3 spans 16 residues. Germline V gene lookup returns CDR1 SGHNT and CDR2 YYREEE (reference sequence). J gave up 3 bases and V 4 bases, and 8 bases lay outside the gene matches. The CDR3 protein is CASSMRTGSHTGELFF. The CDR3 nucleotides read TGTGCCAGCAGCATGAGGACAGGGTCCCACACCGGGGAGCTGTTTTTT.

This clonotype was observed at least ten times. The chain employs TRBV2 and TRBJ1-1; 10 bases are a match to TRBD1. The CDR3 sequence is 14 residues long. V lost 7 bases, J lost 6 bases, and 8 bases stayed unmatched. Germline CDR1 and CDR2: SNHLY and FYNNEI. The CDR3, as DNA: TGTGCCAGCAATAGGGACAGGGGATTCCCTGAAGCTTTCTTT. Protein product: CASNRDRGFPEAFF.

This clonotype was recorded once. A much larger clone sits a single nucleotide away, making a read error possible. The chain uses TRBV7-9 and TRBJ2-3, with a weak D call TRBD2 (6 bases). Germline CDR1 and CDR2: SEHNR and FQNEAQ (reference sequence). The CDR3 has 15 residues. Here the CDR3 reads CVSSLAERHTDTQYF. In nucleotides, the CDR3 is TGTGTCAGCAGCTTAGCGGAGCGACACACAGATACGCAGTATTTT.

This clonotype has at least ten counts. The V call is TRBV3-1, the J call TRBJ2-5, with D unresolved. The V gene lost 0 bases and the J gene lost 2 bases, with 7 bases spanning the gap. In germline, CDR1 is LGHDT, CDR2 YNNKEL (reference sequence). CDR3 length: 14 amino acids. CDR3 nucleotides: TGTGCCAGCAGCCAAGATTTAGTGCAAGAGACCCAGTACTTC. Its translation: CASSQDLVQETQYF.

This clonotype was seen many times. V is TRBV18 and J is TRBJ1-1; the match to TRBD1 covers 7 bases. This CDR3 is 14 amino acids long. The junction had 7 bases not matched to a gene; V was cut back by 5 bases and J by 4 bases. Per germline, CDR1 KGHSH and CDR2 LQKENI. CDR3 amino acids: CASSSDRVGTEAFF. In nucleotides, the CDR3 is TGTGCCAGCTCATCCGACAGGGTGGGCACTGAAGCTTTCTTT.

This clonotype was observed many times. V usage is TRBV18 and J usage is TRBJ2-2, with D maybe TRBD2 (6 bases). Trimming took 3 bases from V and 0 from J, leaving 11 bases between them. The CDR3 is made up of 16 amino acids. Germline V gene sequence: CDR1 KGHSH, CDR2 LQKENI. CDR3 DNA: TGTGCCAGCTCACCCGGCGGAGGGGCGAACACCGGGGAGCTGTTTTTT. It yields the protein CASSPGGGANTGELFF.

The sample holds a few counts of this clonotype. DNA for the CDR3: TGTGCCAGCAGCGAACAGGGATTGGACACTGAAGCTTTCTTT. It yields the protein CASSEQGLDTEAFF. The chain recombines TRBV11-3 with TRBJ1-1; possible D gene TRBD1, 6 bases. Germline CDR1 SGHNT, CDR2 YENEEA. The germline V and J ends were trimmed by 5 bases and 3 bases, with 13 bases remaining between them. The CDR3 consists of 14 residues.

The rearrangement uses TRBV27 and TRBJ2-4; 10 nucleotides line up with TRBD1. The ends lost 3 bases at V and 4 bases at J; junction bases unmatched: 6. This CDR3 is built from 16 residues. The germline V gene has CDR1 MNHEY and CDR2 SMNVEV (reference sequence). CDR3 in amino acids: CASSFLQGQGKNIQYF. The CDR3 coding sequence is TGTGCCAGCAGTTTCCTCCAGGGACAGGGGAAAAACATTCAGTACTTC.

This clonotype was counted only a few times. The V and J genes are TRBV5-1 and TRBJ1-2; D is ambiguous. The germline gives CDR1 SGHRS, CDR2 YFSETQ. The length of the CDR3 is 14 residues. The germline V and J ends were trimmed by 0 bases and 4 bases, with 10 bases remaining between them. CDR3 coding DNA: TGCGCCAGCAGCTTGGGACCGAGTTCCTATGGCTACACCTTC. Translated: CASSLGPSSYGYTF.

In its sample, this clonotype was seen many times. This sequence joins TRBV12-3 or TRBV12-4 and TRBJ2-3; 8 positions match TRBD2. The CDR3 is 14 amino acids. J lost 1 base, V lost 4 bases, and 1 base had no gene match. DNA for the CDR3: TGTGCCAGCAGTTCGACTAGCGGCACAGATACGCAGTATTTT. It encodes CASSSTSGTDTQYF.

The sample holds many counts of this clonotype. The chain couples TRBV18 to TRBJ1-1; D is unclear. V lost 3 bases to trimming and J lost 0 bases, with 14 bases between them. CDR3 length: 16 amino acids. Germline V lookup: CDR1 KGHSH, CDR2 LQKENI. This CDR3 is CASSPLPSGLNTEAFF. The CDR3 nucleotides read TGTGCCAGCTCACCGCTTCCTTCCGGGCTGAACACTGAAGCTTTCTTT. The complete variable domain, with remaining parts taken from reference TRBV18 and TRBJ1-1, reads NAGVMQNPRHLVRRRGQEARLRCSPMKGHSHVYWYRQLPEEGLKFMVYLQKENIIDESGMPKERFSAEFPKEGPSILRIQQVVRGDSAAYFCASSPLPSGLNTEAFFGQGTRLTVV.

The chain couples TRBV7-2 to TRBJ1-2; D is ambiguous. The V end lost 8 bases, the J end lost 4 bases, and 14 bases lay between the germline ends. Germline CDR1 is SGHTA and CDR2 is FQGNSA. The CDR3 has 13 amino acids. CDR3 amino acids: CASVDTSFYGYTF. The CDR3 DNA reads TGTGCCAGCGTTGACACTTCTTTCTATGGCTACACCTTC.

This clonotype came up a few times. This chain uses TRBV6-1 with TRBJ1-1; D uncertain. This CDR3 contains 15 residues. Germline lookup yields CDR1 MNHNS and CDR2 SASEGT. Trimming removed 6 bases from V and 0 bases from J, with 14 bases in between. The DNA for the CDR3 is TGTGCCAGCAGCCGCAGGTCCGCCGTGAACACTGAAGCTTTCTTT. Amino acid sequence: CASSRRSAVNTEAFF.

The chain combines TRBV5-5 with TRBJ2-1; 9 bases are a match to TRBD2. V trimming: 4 bases; J trimming: 4 bases; junction bases outside the gene matches: 18. Germline CDR1 SGHKS, CDR2 YYEKEE (reference sequence). The CDR3 extends over 19 amino acids. CDR3 DNA sequence: TGTGCCAGCAGCCTCAACCCTCCCGCGCGGGGGGGCGGTTACAATGAGCAGTTCTTC. This codes for CASSLNPPARGGGYNEQFF.

Only a few counts were recorded for this clonotype. The chain couples TRBV5-1 to TRBJ2-1; either TRBD1 or TRBD2 may fit D (5 bases each). V was pared by 0 bases and J by 8 bases, with 15 bases between. The CDR3 runs 15 residues. Germline V gene lookup returns CDR1 SGHRS and CDR2 YFSETQ. DNA for the CDR3: TGCGCCAGCAGCTTGGTAATGGGGGATCGGCATGAGCAGTTCTTC. This gives the protein CASSLVMGDRHEQFF.

The V gene is TRBV5-1, the J gene TRBJ1-1; a possible D gene is TRBD1 (6 bases). The ends were cut back, 4 bases at V and 2 bases at J, with 15 bases in the middle. Germline CDR1 SGHRS, CDR2 YFSETQ. The CDR3 is 15 residues long. The CDR3 DNA reads TGCGCCAGCAGCCCCGGACAGACACCAAACACTGAAGCTTTCTTT. Its protein product is CASSPGQTPNTEAFF.

This clonotype showed up many times. The chain links TRBV3-1 to TRBJ2-3; the D is unclear. Germline CDR1 is LGHDT and CDR2 is YNNKEL (reference sequence). The CDR3 is 13 residues long. The ends were cut back, 5 bases at V and 0 bases at J, with 6 bases in the middle. Written as DNA, the CDR3 is TGTGCCAGCAGCTTGAGGAGCACAGATACGCAGTATTTT. Its protein is CASSLRSTDTQYF.

This clonotype was picked up many times. This sequence joins TRBV27 and TRBJ1-4; no reliable D call. The germline CDR1 and CDR2 sequences are MNHEY and SMNVEV (reference sequence). This CDR3 has 13 residues. Trimming stripped 3 bases from V and 3 bases from J, with 5 bases between. The CDR3 loop is CASSFGPNEKLFF. The CDR3 nucleotides read TGTGCCAGCAGTTTCGGGCCTAATGAAAAACTGTTTTTT.